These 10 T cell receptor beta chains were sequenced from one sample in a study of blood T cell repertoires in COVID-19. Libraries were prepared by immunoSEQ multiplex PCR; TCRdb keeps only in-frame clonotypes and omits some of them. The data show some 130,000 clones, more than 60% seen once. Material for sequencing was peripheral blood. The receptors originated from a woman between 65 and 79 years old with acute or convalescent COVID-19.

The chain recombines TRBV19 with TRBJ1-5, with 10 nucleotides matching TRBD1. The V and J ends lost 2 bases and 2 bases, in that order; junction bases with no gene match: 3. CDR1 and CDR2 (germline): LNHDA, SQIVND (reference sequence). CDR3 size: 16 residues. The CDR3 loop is CASSILGTGGNQPQHF. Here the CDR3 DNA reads TGTGCCAGTAGTATACTTGGGACAGGGGGCAATCAGCCCCAGCATTTT.

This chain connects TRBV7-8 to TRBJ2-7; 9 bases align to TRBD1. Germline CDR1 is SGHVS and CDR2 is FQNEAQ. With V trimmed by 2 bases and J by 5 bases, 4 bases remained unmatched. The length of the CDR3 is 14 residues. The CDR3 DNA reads TGTGCCAGCAGCTTACACAGGGGGCAGGACGAGCAGTACTTC. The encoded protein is CASSLHRGQDEQYF.

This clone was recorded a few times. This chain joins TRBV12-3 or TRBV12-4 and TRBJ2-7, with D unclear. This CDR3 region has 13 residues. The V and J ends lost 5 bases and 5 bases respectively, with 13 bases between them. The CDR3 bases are TGTGCCAGCAGTCTTTCCCGGTTGAACGAGCAGTACTTC. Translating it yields CASSLSRLNEQYF.

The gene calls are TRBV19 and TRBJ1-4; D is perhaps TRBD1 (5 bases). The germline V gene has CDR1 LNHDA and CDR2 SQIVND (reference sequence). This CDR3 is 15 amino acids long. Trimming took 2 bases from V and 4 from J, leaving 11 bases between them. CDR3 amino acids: CASSIPQGLNEKLFF. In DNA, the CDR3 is TGTGCCAGTAGTATACCCCAGGGTCTTAATGAAAAACTGTTTTTT.

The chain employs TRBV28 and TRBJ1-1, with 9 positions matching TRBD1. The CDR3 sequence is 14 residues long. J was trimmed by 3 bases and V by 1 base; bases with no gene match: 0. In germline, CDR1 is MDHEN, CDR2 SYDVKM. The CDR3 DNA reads TGTGCCAGCAGTTTATACAGGGGGCACACTGAAGCTTTCTTT. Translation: CASSLYRGHTEAFF.

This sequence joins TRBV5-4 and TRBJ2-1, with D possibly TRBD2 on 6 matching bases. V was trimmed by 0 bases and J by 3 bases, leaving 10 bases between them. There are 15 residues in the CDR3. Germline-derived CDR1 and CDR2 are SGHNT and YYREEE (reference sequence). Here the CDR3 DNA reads TGTGCCAGCAGCTTGGCGGCGGGGATCTACAATGAGCAGTTCTTC. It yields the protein CASSLAAGIYNEQFF.

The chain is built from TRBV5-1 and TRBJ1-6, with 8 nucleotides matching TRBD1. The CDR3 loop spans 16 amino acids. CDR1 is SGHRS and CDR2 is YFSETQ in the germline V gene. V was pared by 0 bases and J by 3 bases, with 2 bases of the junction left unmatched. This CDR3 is CASSLGTGLYNSPLHF. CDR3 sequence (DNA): TGCGCCAGCAGCTTGGGGACAGGGCTCTATAATTCACCCCTCCACTTT.

The chain's CDR3 is CASSVGQGNNSPLHF. CDR3 nucleotide sequence: TGTGCCAGCAGCGTAGGGCAGGGGAATAATTCACCCCTCCACTTT. This chain joins TRBV9 and TRBJ1-6; possibly TRBD1 for D (6 bases). Germline CDR1 SGDLS, CDR2 YYNGEE. Trimming pared 0 bases from V and 5 bases from J, leaving 9 bases between. The CDR3 extends over 15 amino acids.

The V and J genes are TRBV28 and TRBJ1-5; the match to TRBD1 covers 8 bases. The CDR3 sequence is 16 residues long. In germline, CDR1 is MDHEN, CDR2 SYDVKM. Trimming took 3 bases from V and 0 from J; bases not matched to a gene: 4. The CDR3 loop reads CASSFWGQVSNQPQHF. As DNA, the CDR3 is TGTGCCAGCAGTTTTTGGGGACAGGTTAGCAATCAGCCCCAGCATTTT.

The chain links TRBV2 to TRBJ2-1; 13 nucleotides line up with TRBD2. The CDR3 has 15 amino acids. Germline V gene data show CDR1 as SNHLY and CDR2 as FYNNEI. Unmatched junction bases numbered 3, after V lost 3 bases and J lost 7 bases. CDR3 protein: CASSEWTSGSNEQFF. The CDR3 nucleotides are TGTGCCAGCAGTGAGTGGACTAGCGGGAGTAATGAGCAGTTCTTC.